This entry is about one TCR beta chain. Its recognized antigen is unknown. No base qualities exist here, and no much larger clone lies one base off it. The sample originates from a study of response to subunit inactivated influenza vaccine (dated by TCRdb to 2017 to 2018). About the full investigation: To follow how T cells responded to a trivalent subunit inactivated influenza vaccine, the researchers relied on deep quantitative profiling of the T cell receptor repertoire. General conclusions and limits of the study: It was suggested by the authors that each seasonal influenza vaccination may recruit only a limited number of new T cells.

Library creation used RT-PCR. Sequenced on an Illumina HiSeq 2500. In-frame beta chains were kept once TCRdb had trimmed the public reads at Q25 with fastp and called clones with MiXCR. Identical CDR3 protein sequences are pooled into one entry, listed with their most common genes and DNA. The sample table holds hundreds of thousands of distinct CDR3 sequences, of which around 15% were seen once. The top ten clones comprise 6% to 9.5% of the sample. V ends up 5 bases short and J 3 bases short, with an unmatched junction base count of 6. CDR1 and CDR2 are drawn from the germline V gene: SGHAT, FQNNGV. Counted from cysteine to phenylalanine, this CDR3 has 14 amino acids. The CDR3 DNA has 42 bases and is translated from base 1.

The receptor comes from a man aged 45 to 65 who received an inactivated influenza vaccine. Donor details come from another sample of the same person, matched by shared clones. Rearrangement joined TRBV11-2 to TRBJ2-7, with TRBD1 matching 8 junction bases. The specimen was PBMCs from blood, collected less than 15 days before vaccination. Here the CDR3 is given as CASSKSDRDYEQYF. The nucleotide sequence is TGTGCCAGCAGCAAATCGGACAGGGACTACGAGCAGTACTTC.